One and the same sample provided the 7 T cell receptor beta chains below, sequenced in a study of neoadjuvant nivolumab and ipilimumab in lung cancer. The data were produced by immunoSEQ multiplex PCR, yet TCRdb's version contains in-frame clones alone and is incomplete. The sample has 10,000 to 15,000 clones, approximately 96% seen once. This specimen consisted of peripheral blood, obtained after neoadjuvant nivolumab, alone or with ipilimumab, at or shortly before surgery. All receptors derive from an adult with non-small cell lung cancer.

The chain couples TRBV9 to TRBJ2-3; D might be TRBD1 or TRBD2, each matching 5 bases. V lost 3 bases and J 2 bases, leaving 10 bases between the germline ends. The germline gives CDR1 SGDLS, CDR2 YYNGEE. CDR3 length: 14 amino acids. The CDR3 protein is CASSAGTITDTQYF. The CDR3 nucleotides read TGTGCCAGCAGCGCCGGGACCATCACAGATACGCAGTATTTT.

The chain combines TRBV28 with TRBJ2-1, with D perhaps TRBD1 (5 bases). The V and J ends lost 10 bases and 7 bases respectively, with 11 bases between them. The CDR3 loop spans 11 amino acids. The germline V gene encodes CDR1 MDHEN and CDR2 SYDVKM. The CDR3 sequence is CAIDAGNEQFF. The CDR3 bases are TGTGCCATCGACGCAGGGAATGAGCAGTTCTTC.

The V gene is TRBV19, the J gene TRBJ1-1; 7 nucleotides agree with TRBD1. With 3 bases clipped from V and 3 bases from J, the junction kept 10 bases outside the gene matches. The CDR3 spans 16 residues. Per the germline V gene, CDR1 is LNHDA and CDR2 is SQIVND (reference sequence). CDR3: CASSILAYRGDTEAFF. CDR3 nucleotides: TGTGCCAGTAGTATCCTAGCTTACAGGGGAGACACTGAAGCTTTCTTT. Full variable domain (outside the CDR3, taken from reference TRBV19 and TRBJ1-1): DGGITQSPKYLFRKEGQNVTLSCEQNLNHDAMYWYRQDPGQGLRLIYYSQIVNDFQKGDIAEGYSVSREKKESFPLTVTSAQKNPTAFYLCASSILAYRGDTEAFFGQGTRLTVV.

The chain combines TRBV7-8 with TRBJ2-6, with TRBD2 as a possible D gene (6 bases). Germline CDR1 SGHVS, CDR2 FQNEAQ. This CDR3 is built from 16 residues. V was trimmed by 1 base and J by 4 bases, leaving 11 bases between them. The CDR3 nucleotides read TGTGCCAGCAGCTTAGTTGGGGGGAGAGGGGCCAACGTCCTGACTTTC. It translates to CASSLVGGRGANVLTF.

The rearrangement links TRBV28 to TRBJ1-1, with 8 bases that match TRBD1. The V gene end was trimmed by 5 bases and the J gene end by 2 bases; junction bases not matched to a gene: 1. The CDR3 contains 13 residues. Per the germline V gene, CDR1 is MDHEN and CDR2 is SYDVKM. The CDR3 DNA follows: TGTGCCAGCAGTGGACAGGGTAACACTGAAGCTTTCTTT. It translates to CASSGQGNTEAFF.

This chain uses TRBV5-4 with TRBJ2-1; the match to TRBD2 covers 10 bases. J was trimmed by 6 bases and V by 4 bases; bases with no gene match: 7. Germline V gene data show CDR1 as SGHNT and CDR2 as YYREEE (reference sequence). CDR3 length: 15 amino acids. CDR3 sequence reads: CASSLAGDPGNEQFF. CDR3 DNA sequence: TGTGCCAGCAGCCTAGCGGGAGACCCGGGCAATGAGCAGTTCTTC.

This rearrangement joins TRBV7-3 to TRBJ2-3; TRBD1 matches 9 bases. The CDR3 has 12 residues. Germline V gene data show CDR1 as SGHTA and CDR2 as FQGTGA. Unmatched junction bases numbered 0, after V lost 6 bases and J lost 5 bases. The CDR3 loop reads CASRDRGDTQYF. CDR3 nucleotides: TGTGCCAGCAGGGACAGGGGAGATACGCAGTATTTT.